The next 26 T cell receptor beta chains were all read from a single sample in a study of blood T cells in healthy people across ages. It was with a sample-barcoded 5' primer and a J-beta primer mix that a second PCR of about 7 to 12 cycles was run. TCRdb reprocessed the 5' RACE reads via MiXCR and lists one record per CDR3 protein. This sample has about 1,800,000 distinct CDR3 sequences, with about 30% found just once. Material: blood. These receptors were obtained from a woman younger than 45 in good health.

A word on this clonotype: A read error may be the cause here, since a much bigger clone is one base away. The chain employs TRBV10-3 and TRBJ2-4, with 7 bases aligning to TRBD1. The J call is doubtful: the DNA matches TRBJ2-5 better. The length of the CDR3 is 13 residues. The germline V gene has CDR1 ENHRY and CDR2 SYGVKD. The CDR3 sequence: CAITGAAMGTQYF. The DNA of the CDR3 is TGTGCCATAACAGGGGCGGCGATGGGGACCCAGTACTTC.

V usage is TRBV7-2 and J usage is TRBJ1-2, with D perhaps matching TRBD1 (5 bases). Germline CDR1 is SGHTA and CDR2 is FQGNSA. The CDR3 contains 14 residues. V was pared by 3 bases and J by 3 bases, with 11 bases between. DNA for the CDR3: TGTGCCAGCAGCTTGTATGCACAGGACTATGGCTACACCTTC. It translates to CASSLYAQDYGYTF.

This chain joins TRBV7-7 and TRBJ2-3, with D tentatively TRBD1 or TRBD2 (5 bases each). The CDR3 totals 15 residues. Germline assignment: CDR1 SSHAT and CDR2 FNYEAQ (reference sequence). V dropped 3 bases and J dropped 4 bases, with 14 bases sitting between them. CDR3 sequence (DNA): TGTGCCAGCAGCTTGGGGCGAGGGGACGCAGATACGCAGTATTTT. It encodes CASSLGRGDADTQYF.

On this clonotype: A much larger clone differs from this one at a single base, so this may be a read error. The chain combines TRBV5-1 with TRBJ2-3, with D possibly TRBD1 on 6 matching bases. Germline values: CDR1 SGHRS, CDR2 YFSETQ. The CDR3 is made up of 15 amino acids. In nucleotides, the CDR3 is TGCGCCGGCAGCTTGGAGACAGGATCGGGAGATACGCAGTATTTT. It specifies CAGSLETGSGDTQYF.

In regard to this clonotype: This may stem from a read error, because a much larger clone lies one nucleotide away. The chain links TRBV9 to TRBJ2-5; 12 bases agree with TRBD2. CDR3 length equals 16 residues. CDR1 is SGDLS and CDR2 is YYNGEE in the germline V gene. The trim removed 3 bases at V and 11 bases at J, leaving 14 bases unmatched. The DNA for the CDR3 is TGTGCCAGCAGCGGTCGACTAGCGGGAGATCTGGATGAGCAGTACTTC. It translates to CASSGRLAGDLDEQYF.

This clonotype was counted at least ten times. The chain is built from TRBV20-1 and TRBJ2-7; D tentatively fits TRBD1 or TRBD2 (6 bases each). Trimming removed 4 bases at V and 4 bases at J, with 17 bases between. Germline V CDR1 and CDR2: DFQATT, SNEGSKA (reference sequence). The CDR3 extends over 14 amino acids. The CDR3 here is CSATPEGGRYEQYF. The DNA for the CDR3 is TGCAGTGCTACCCCGGAAGGGGGGAGGTACGAGCAGTACTTC.

This clonotype was counted many times. V usage is TRBV27 and J usage is TRBJ2-7; 9 nucleotides agree with TRBD2. From germline, CDR1 is MNHEY and CDR2 SMNVEV (reference sequence). CDR3 size: 14 residues. Trimming at V came to 7 bases and at J to 5 bases, leaving 9 bases not matched to a gene. The CDR3 nucleotides are TGTGCCAGCACCACTGGGCGGGGGGGCCACGAGCAGTACTTC. Translation gives CASTTGRGGHEQYF.

The chain combines TRBV24-1 with TRBJ2-3; 8 positions match TRBD2. The CDR3 extends over 15 amino acids. Germline-derived CDR1 and CDR2 are KGHDR and SFDVKD. After removal of 4 bases from V and 0 bases from J, the junction contained 2 bases not matched to a gene. The CDR3 loop reads CATSEIAGSTDTQYF. DNA for the CDR3: TGTGCCACCAGTGAAATAGCGGGGAGCACAGATACGCAGTATTTT.

This clonotype came up a few times. Its ends do not fully match the called genes, so a read error is possible. This rearrangement joins TRBV6-6 to TRBJ2-7; D is possibly TRBD1 (7 bases). CDR1 is MNHNY and CDR2 is SVGAGI in the germline V gene (reference sequence). The CDR3 covers 14 residues. The CDR3: CVSSPRGVPREQYF. The DNA of the CDR3 is TGTGTCAGCAGCCCCAGGGGGGTACCCCGTGAGCAGTACTTC.

V gene TRBV2 combines with J gene TRBJ2-7, with TRBD1 matching 8 bases. Germline-derived CDR1 and CDR2 are SNHLY and FYNNEI. There are 13 residues in the CDR3. Trimming at V came to 6 bases and at J to 7 bases, leaving 8 bases not matched to a gene. The chain's CDR3 is CASRGDRLGEQYF. In DNA, the CDR3 is TGTGCCAGCAGGGGGGACAGGTTGGGGGAGCAGTACTTC.

This clonotype has a handful of counts. The chain joins TRBV10-3 to TRBJ1-2; tentatively, D is TRBD1 (5 bases). Per the germline V gene, CDR1 is ENHRY and CDR2 is SYGVKD. The CDR3 loop spans 14 amino acids. Trimming removed 3 bases from V and 1 base from J, with 9 bases in between. The CDR3 here is CAISEGDYNYGYTF. CDR3 DNA sequence: TGTGCCATCAGTGAAGGGGATTATAACTATGGCTACACCTTC.

This clonotype appeared a few times. This CDR3 reads CASGPGEQFF. Written as DNA, the CDR3 is TGTGCCAGCGGCCCGGGCGAGCAGTTCTTC. V is TRBV9 and J is TRBJ2-1; D ambiguous. CDR1 SGDLS and CDR2 YYNGEE come from the germline V gene. Trimming took 7 bases from V and 10 from J, leaving 9 bases between them. The CDR3 has 10 residues.

This clonotype appeared a few times. The rearrangement uses TRBV20-1 and TRBJ2-7, with 13 bases identical to TRBD2. V lost 5 bases, J lost 6 bases, and 4 bases stayed unmatched. Germline V gene lookup returns CDR1 DFQATT and CDR2 SNEGSKA (reference sequence). The length of the CDR3 is 13 residues. The CDR3 is CSAPGTSGVEQYF. The CDR3, as DNA: TGCAGTGCTCCTGGGACTAGCGGGGTCGAGCAGTACTTC.

The gene calls are TRBV11-2 and TRBJ2-5; D call uncertain. CDR1 and CDR2 from the germline V gene are SGHAT and FQNNGV. V gave up 0 bases and J gave up 5 bases, with 13 bases separating them. This CDR3 is built from 15 residues. CDR3 coding DNA: TGTGCCAGCAGCTTAGAGTTACGGGTTGCGGAGACCCAGTACTTC. As protein: CASSLELRVAETQYF.

The chain recombines TRBV28 with TRBJ1-2; a weak D match, TRBD1 (5 bases). V gave up 0 bases and J gave up 4 bases, with 15 bases separating them. Germline CDR1 reads MDHEN; CDR2 reads SYDVKM. CDR3 length: 16 residues. CDR3 protein: CASSLWVKGRFYGYTF. The DNA of the CDR3 is TGTGCCAGCAGTTTATGGGTCAAGGGGCGGTTCTATGGCTACACCTTC.

CDR3 nucleotide sequence: TGTGCCAGCAGCTTCCGGAACAGAGGAGAGACCCAGTACTTC. It is translated as CASSFRNRGETQYF. The chain links TRBV7-6 to TRBJ2-5; D is unresolved. Germline values: CDR1 SGHVS, CDR2 FNYEAQ. Trimming pared 3 bases from V and 4 bases from J, leaving 12 bases between. The CDR3 covers 14 residues.

The table lists this clonotype with a few counts. The DNA of the CDR3 is TGCAGTGCCGCCGGGTCGGTCTATGGCTACACCTTC. Translating it yields CSAAGSVYGYTF. The genes are TRBV20-1 and TRBJ1-2, with no clear D. This CDR3 is built from 12 residues. Germline lookup yields CDR1 DFQATT and CDR2 SNEGSKA (reference sequence). V dropped 6 bases and J dropped 4 bases, with 12 bases sitting between them.

Only a few counts were recorded for this clonotype. This rearrangement joins TRBV5-6 to TRBJ2-3; 8 bases match TRBD1. The V and J ends lost 4 bases and 1 base, in that order; junction bases with no gene match: 8. Germline-derived CDR1 and CDR2 are SGHDT and YYEEEE. CDR3 length: 16 residues. The CDR3 sequence is CASSPGTGRGTDTQYF. The DNA for the CDR3 is TGTGCCAGCAGCCCAGGGACAGGTCGAGGCACAGATACGCAGTATTTT.

This clonotype was seen only a few times. This sequence joins TRBV9 and TRBJ2-7, with 9 bases fitting TRBD2. The CDR3 is made up of 17 amino acids. Germline CDR1 reads SGDLS; CDR2 reads YYNGEE. V was clipped by 2 bases and J by 3 bases; unmatched bases: 12. The CDR3 protein is CASSVQPLAGPNYEQYF. DNA for the CDR3: TGTGCCAGCAGCGTCCAACCCCTAGCGGGGCCCAACTACGAGCAGTACTTC.

To note about this clonotype: Being one base from a much bigger clone, this may be a read error. This chain connects TRBV12-3 or TRBV12-4 to TRBJ2-4; a possible D gene is TRBD2 (5 bases). The CDR3 contains 12 residues. CDR3 nucleotides: TGTGTCAGCGGCCCGGGTTCAAACATTCAGTACTTC. Protein product: CVSGPGSNIQYF.

This clonotype was observed a few times. The chain links TRBV2 to TRBJ1-6, with 8 nucleotides matching TRBD1. The CDR3 is made up of 14 amino acids. The germline V gene encodes CDR1 SNHLY and CDR2 FYNNEI. The ends lost 6 bases at V and 9 bases at J; junction bases unmatched: 7. The CDR3 nucleotides are TGTGCCAGCAGAAGGACAGGGCAGGGTTCACCCCTCCACTTT. The encoded protein is CASRRTGQGSPLHF.

The chain links TRBV28 to TRBJ2-7, with D possibly being TRBD2 (6 bases). V was pared by 6 bases and J by 1 base, with 25 bases between. Germline V gives CDR1 MDHEN, CDR2 SYDVKM. This CDR3 region has 18 residues. The CDR3 region is CASRLKLARDLDSYEQYF. The CDR3 DNA reads TGTGCCAGCAGACTAAAACTCGCCCGGGACTTAGATTCCTACGAGCAGTACTTC.

In its sample, this clonotype was seen a few times. A junction boundary mismatches the germline segment, possibly from a read error. The chain links TRBV29-1 to TRBJ2-5; possible D gene TRBD2, 6 bases. This CDR3 contains 12 residues. CDR1 is SQVTM and CDR2 is ANQGSEA in the germline V gene. The CDR3 sequence is CSVGAGQEAQYF. The CDR3, as DNA: TGCAGCGTTGGGGCGGGGCAAGAGGCCCAGTACTTC.

This clonotype was picked up a small number of times. This chain joins TRBV28 and TRBJ2-7; 9 bases fit TRBD2. The germline V gene encodes CDR1 MDHEN and CDR2 SYDVKM. With V trimmed by 3 bases and J by 3 bases, 3 bases remained unmatched. The CDR3 has 14 residues. The CDR3 sequence is CASSFVAGDYEQYF. CDR3 coding DNA: TGTGCCAGCAGTTTTGTAGCGGGGGACTACGAGCAGTACTTC.

The V gene is TRBV5-1, the J gene TRBJ2-5; D might be TRBD1 or TRBD2, each matching 5 bases. The CDR3 sequence is 17 residues long. Deletions cut 5 bases from V and 0 bases from J, with 20 bases between. CDR1 and CDR2 from the germline V gene are SGHRS and YFSETQ. The CDR3 loop is CASSLRGRARNQETQYF. CDR3 DNA sequence: TGCGCCAGCAGTTTGAGGGGCAGGGCAAGAAACCAAGAGACCCAGTACTTC.

The chain joins TRBV20-1 to TRBJ2-4; D unclear. The CDR3 spans 14 residues. The germline V gene has CDR1 DFQATT and CDR2 SNEGSKA (reference sequence). V was cut by 5 bases and J by 6 bases, with 17 bases left in between. CDR3 DNA sequence: TGCAGTGCTGGTTCTACAACCCGGGCAAACATTCAGTACTTC. Its translation: CSAGSTTRANIQYF.